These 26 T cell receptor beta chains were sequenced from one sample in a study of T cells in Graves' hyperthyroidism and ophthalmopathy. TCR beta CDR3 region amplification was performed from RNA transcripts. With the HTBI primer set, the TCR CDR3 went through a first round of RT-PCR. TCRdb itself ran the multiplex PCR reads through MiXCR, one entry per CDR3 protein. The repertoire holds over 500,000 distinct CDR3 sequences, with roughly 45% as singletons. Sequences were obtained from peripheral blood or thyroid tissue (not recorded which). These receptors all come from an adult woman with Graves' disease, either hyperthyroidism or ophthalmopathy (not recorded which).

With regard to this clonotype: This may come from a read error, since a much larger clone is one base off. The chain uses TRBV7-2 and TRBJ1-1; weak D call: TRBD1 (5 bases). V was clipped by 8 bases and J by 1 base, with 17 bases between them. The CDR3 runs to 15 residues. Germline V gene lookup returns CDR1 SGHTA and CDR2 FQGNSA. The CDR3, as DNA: TGTGCCAGCGGCTCAAACCAGGGACGGAACACTGAAGCTTTCTTT. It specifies CASGSNQGRNTEAFF.

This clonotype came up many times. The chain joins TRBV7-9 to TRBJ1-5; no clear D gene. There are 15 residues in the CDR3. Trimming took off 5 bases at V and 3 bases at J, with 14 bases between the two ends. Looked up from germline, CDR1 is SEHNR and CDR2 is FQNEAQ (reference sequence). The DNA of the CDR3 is TGTGCCAGCAGCCGAGGTTTTGGCCACAATCAGCCCCAGCATTTT. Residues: CASSRGFGHNQPQHF.

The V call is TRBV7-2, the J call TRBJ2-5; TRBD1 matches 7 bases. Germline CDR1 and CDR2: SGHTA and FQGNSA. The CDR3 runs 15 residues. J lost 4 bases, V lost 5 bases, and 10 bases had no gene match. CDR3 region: CASSPRDSAGETQYF. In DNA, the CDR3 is TGTGCCAGCAGCCCCCGGGACAGTGCAGGAGAGACCCAGTACTTC. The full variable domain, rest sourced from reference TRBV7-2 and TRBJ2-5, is GAGVSQSPSNKVTEKGKDVELRCDPISGHTALYWYRQSLGQGLEFLIYFQGNSAPDKSGLPSDRFSAERTGGSVSTLTIQRTQQEDSAVYLCASSPRDSAGETQYFGPGTRLLVL.

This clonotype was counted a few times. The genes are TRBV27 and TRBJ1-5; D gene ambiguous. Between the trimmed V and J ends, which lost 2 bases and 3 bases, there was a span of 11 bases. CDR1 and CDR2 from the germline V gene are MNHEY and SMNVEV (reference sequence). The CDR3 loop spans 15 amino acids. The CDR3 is CASSLSQQPNQPQHF. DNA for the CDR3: TGTGCCAGCAGTTTAAGTCAGCAACCCAATCAGCCCCAGCATTTT.

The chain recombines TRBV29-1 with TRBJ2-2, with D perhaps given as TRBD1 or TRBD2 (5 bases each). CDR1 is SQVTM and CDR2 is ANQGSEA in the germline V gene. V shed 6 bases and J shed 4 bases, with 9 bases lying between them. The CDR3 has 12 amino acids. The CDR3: CSVGAVTGELFF. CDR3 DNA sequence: TGCAGCGTCGGGGCGGTCACCGGGGAGCTGTTTTTT.

The CDR3 DNA reads as TGTGCCAGCAGCCCTCGGGCGGCTAATGGAAACACCATATATTTT. Its protein product is CASSPRAANGNTIYF. V is TRBV7-2 and J is TRBJ1-3; D not resolved. The CDR3 contains 15 residues. Germline CDR1 is SGHTA and CDR2 is FQGNSA. The V and J ends lost 5 bases and 3 bases respectively, with 14 bases between them. Supplemented by reference TRBV7-2 and TRBJ1-3, the full variable domain reads GAGVSQSPSNKVTEKGKDVELRCDPISGHTALYWYRQSLGQGLEFLIYFQGNSAPDKSGLPSDRFSAERTGGSVSTLTIQRTQQEDSAVYLCASSPRAANGNTIYFGEGSWLTVV.

CDR3 region: CASSVVGTGDYGYTF. CDR3 nucleotides: TGTGCCAGCAGCGTAGTTGGGACAGGGGACTATGGCTACACCTTC. The V and J genes are TRBV9 and TRBJ1-2; 10 nucleotides match TRBD1. The CDR3 runs 15 residues. Germline assignment: CDR1 SGDLS and CDR2 YYNGEE. After removal of 0 bases from V and 3 bases from J, the junction contained 2 bases not matched to a gene.

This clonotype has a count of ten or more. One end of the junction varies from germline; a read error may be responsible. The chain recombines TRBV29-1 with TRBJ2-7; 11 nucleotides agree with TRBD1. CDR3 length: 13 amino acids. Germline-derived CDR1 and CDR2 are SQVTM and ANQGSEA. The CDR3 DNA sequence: TGCAGCGTAGAAGGGACAGGGGGTTACGAGCAGTACTTC. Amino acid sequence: CSVEGTGGYEQYF.

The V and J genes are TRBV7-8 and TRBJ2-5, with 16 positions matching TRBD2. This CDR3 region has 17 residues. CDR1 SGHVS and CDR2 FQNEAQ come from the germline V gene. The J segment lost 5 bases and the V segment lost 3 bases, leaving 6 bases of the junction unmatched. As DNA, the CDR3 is TGTGCCAGCAGCTTGGGACTAGCGGGGGGGCCTCTGGAGACCCAGTACTTC. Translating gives CASSLGLAGGPLETQYF.

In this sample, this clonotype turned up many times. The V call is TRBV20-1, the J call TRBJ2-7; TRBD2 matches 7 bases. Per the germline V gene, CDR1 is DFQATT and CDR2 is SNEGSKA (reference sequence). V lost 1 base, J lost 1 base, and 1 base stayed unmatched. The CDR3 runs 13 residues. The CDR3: CSARAGGSYEQYF. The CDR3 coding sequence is TGCAGTGCTAGAGCGGGAGGATCCTACGAGCAGTACTTC.

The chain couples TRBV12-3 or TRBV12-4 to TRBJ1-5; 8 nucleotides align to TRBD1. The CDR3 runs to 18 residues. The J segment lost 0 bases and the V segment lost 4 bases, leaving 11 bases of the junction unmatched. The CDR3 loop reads CASSSGGTGFYSNQPQHF. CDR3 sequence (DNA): TGTGCCAGCAGTTCAGGAGGGACAGGATTTTATAGCAATCAGCCCCAGCATTTT.

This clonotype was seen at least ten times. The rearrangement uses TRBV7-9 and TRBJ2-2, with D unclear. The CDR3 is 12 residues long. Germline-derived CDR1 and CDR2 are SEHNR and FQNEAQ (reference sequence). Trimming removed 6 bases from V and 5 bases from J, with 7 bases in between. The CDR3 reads CASRHETGELFF. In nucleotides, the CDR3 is TGTGCCAGCAGGCATGAAACCGGGGAGCTGTTTTTT.

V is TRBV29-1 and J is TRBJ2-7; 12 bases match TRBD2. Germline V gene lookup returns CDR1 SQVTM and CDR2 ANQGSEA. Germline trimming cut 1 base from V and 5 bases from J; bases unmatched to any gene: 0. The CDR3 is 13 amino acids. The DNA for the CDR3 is TGCAGCGTTGAAGGACTAGCGGGGGACGAGCAGTACTTC. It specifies CSVEGLAGDEQYF.

The CDR3 loop is CAGITHQNTEAFF. In DNA, the CDR3 is TGTGCCGGCATAACCCATCAGAACACTGAAGCTTTCTTT. V and J are TRBV7-9 and TRBJ1-1, with D unclear. CDR1 is SEHNR and CDR2 is FQNEAQ in the germline V gene (reference sequence). The CDR3 sequence is 13 residues long. Trimming cost V 11 bases and J 1 base, with 14 bases left between them.

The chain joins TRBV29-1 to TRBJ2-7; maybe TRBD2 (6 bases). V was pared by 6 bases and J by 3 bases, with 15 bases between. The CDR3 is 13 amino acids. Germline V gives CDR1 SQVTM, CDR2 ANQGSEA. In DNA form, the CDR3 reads TGCAGCGTATCCGGGGGTGAGTTCTACGAGCAGTACTTC. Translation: CSVSGGEFYEQYF.

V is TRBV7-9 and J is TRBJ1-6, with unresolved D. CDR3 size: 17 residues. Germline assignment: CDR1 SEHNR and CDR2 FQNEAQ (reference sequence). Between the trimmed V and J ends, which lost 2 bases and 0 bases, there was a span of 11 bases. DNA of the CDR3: TGTGCCAGCAGCTTATACCGCCGGAGCTCCTATAATTCACCCCTCCACTTT. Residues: CASSLYRRSSYNSPLHF.

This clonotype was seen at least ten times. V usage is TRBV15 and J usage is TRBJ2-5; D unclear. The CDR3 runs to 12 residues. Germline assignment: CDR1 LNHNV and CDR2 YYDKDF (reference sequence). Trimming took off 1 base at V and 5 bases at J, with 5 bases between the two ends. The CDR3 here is CATSRVRETQYF. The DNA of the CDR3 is TGTGCCACCAGCAGAGTGAGGGAGACCCAGTACTTC.

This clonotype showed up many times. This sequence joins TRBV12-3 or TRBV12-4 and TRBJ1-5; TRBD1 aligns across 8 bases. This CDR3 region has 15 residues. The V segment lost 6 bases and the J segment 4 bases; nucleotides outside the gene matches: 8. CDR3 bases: TGTGCCAGCAGCCGACAGGGGCTTAGAAATCAGCCCCAGCATTTT. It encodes CASSRQGLRNQPQHF.

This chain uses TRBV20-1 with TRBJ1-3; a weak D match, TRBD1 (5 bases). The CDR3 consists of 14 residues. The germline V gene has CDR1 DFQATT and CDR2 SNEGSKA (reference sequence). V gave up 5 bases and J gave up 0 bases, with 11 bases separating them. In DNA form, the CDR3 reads TGCAGTGCTTACGACAGCTCCTCTGGAAACACCATATATTTT. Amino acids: CSAYDSSSGNTIYF.

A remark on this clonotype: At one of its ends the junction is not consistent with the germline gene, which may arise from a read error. The CDR3 sequence is CASRGGANNEAFF. DNA for the CDR3: TGTGCCAGCAGGGGGGGGGCGAACAATGAAGCTTTCTTT. The rearrangement uses TRBV6-1 and TRBJ1-1, with D perhaps matching TRBD1 (6 bases). The germline V gene encodes CDR1 MNHNS and CDR2 SASEGT. The CDR3 covers 13 residues.

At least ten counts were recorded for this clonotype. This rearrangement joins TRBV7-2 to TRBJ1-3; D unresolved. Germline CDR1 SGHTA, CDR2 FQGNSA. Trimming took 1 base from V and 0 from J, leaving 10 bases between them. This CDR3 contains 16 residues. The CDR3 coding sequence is TGTGCCAGCAGCTTAGAAGCCAGCACCTCTGGAAACACCATATATTTT. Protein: CASSLEASTSGNTIYF.

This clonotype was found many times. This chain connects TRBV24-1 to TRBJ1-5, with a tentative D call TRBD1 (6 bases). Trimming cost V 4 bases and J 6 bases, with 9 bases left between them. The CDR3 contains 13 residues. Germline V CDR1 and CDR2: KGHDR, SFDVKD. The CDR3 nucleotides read TGTGCCACCAGTGAACAGGGCGGTCAGCCCCAGCATTTT. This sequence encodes CATSEQGGQPQHF.

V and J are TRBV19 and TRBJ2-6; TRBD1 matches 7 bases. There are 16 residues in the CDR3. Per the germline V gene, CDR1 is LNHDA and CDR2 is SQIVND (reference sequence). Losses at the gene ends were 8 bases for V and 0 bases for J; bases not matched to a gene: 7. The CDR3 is CASRKGQSSGANVLTF. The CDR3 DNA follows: TGTGCCAGTCGGAAGGGACAGAGCTCTGGGGCCAACGTCCTGACTTTC.

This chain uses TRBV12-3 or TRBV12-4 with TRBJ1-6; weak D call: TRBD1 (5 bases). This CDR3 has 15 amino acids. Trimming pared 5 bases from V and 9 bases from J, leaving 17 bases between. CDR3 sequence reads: CASSDQGQLGSPLHF. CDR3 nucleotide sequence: TGTGCCAGCAGTGATCAGGGTCAGCTGGGTTCACCCCTCCACTTT.

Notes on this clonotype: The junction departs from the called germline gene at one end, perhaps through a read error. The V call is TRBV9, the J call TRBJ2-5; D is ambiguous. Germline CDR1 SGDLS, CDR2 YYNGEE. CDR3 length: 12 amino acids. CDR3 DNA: TGTGCCAGCAGCAGGGCTCAAGAGGCCCAGTACTTC. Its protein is CASSRAQEAQYF.

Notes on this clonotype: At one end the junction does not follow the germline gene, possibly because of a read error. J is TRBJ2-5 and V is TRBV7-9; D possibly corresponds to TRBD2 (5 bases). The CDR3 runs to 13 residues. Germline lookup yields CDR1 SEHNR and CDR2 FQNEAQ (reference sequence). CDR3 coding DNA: TGTGCCAGCAGCTTGAACGACGGGGAGACTCAGTACTTC. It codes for CASSLNDGETQYF. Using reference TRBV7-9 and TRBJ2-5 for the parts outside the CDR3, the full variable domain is DTGVSQNPRHKITKRGQNVTFRCDPISEHNRLYWYRQTLGQGPEFLTYFQNEAQLEKSRLLSDRFSAERPKGSFSTLEIQRTEQGDSAMYLCASSLNDGETQYFGPGTRLLVL.